Shown below are 29 T cell receptor beta chains from a single sample sequenced in a study. In TCRdb, the 5' RACE reads were re-called with MiXCR into one record per CDR3 protein. The data contain some 54,000 distinct CDR3 sequences, roughly 18% of them singletons. The sample was naive CD4+ T cells sorted from blood. Subset denoted: naive CD4+ T cells, CD4+CD45RA+CD25-. The receptor source for this set is a female donor with breast cancer.

In the case of this clonotype: Being one base from a much bigger clone, this may be a read error. The V call is TRBV27, the J call TRBJ1-2; 8 bases align to TRBD1. The CDR3 runs 12 residues. J gave up 6 bases and V 6 bases, and 3 bases lay outside the gene matches. Looked up from germline, CDR1 is MNHEY and CDR2 is SMNVEV (reference sequence). This chain's CDR3 is CASSDRGHGYTF. CDR3 DNA: TGTGCCAGCAGCGACAGGGGTCATGGCTACACCTTC.

This clonotype has more than one count but fewer than ten. The V call is TRBV25-1, the J call TRBJ2-3, with 12 bases that match TRBD2. The trim removed 4 bases at V and 4 bases at J, leaving 3 bases unmatched. In germline, CDR1 is MGHDK, CDR2 SYGVNS. The CDR3 loop spans 15 amino acids. This CDR3 is CASSASGGASDTQYF. In nucleotides, the CDR3 is TGTGCCAGCAGTGCTAGCGGGGGGGCGTCAGATACGCAGTATTTT.

This clonotype was found many times. The V gene is TRBV3-1, the J gene TRBJ1-2, with 9 bases fitting TRBD1. Germline CDR1 is LGHDT and CDR2 is YNNKEL (reference sequence). This CDR3 spans 16 amino acids. The V gene end was trimmed by 0 bases and the J gene end by 4 bases; junction bases not matched to a gene: 6. CDR3 residues: CASSQDRGQGTYGYTF. The CDR3 nucleotides read TGTGCCAGCAGCCAAGATCGAGGACAGGGGACCTATGGCTACACCTTC.

This clonotype was seen more than once but under ten times. The rearrangement links TRBV5-1 to TRBJ1-2; the D is unclear. Per germline, CDR1 SGHRS and CDR2 YFSETQ. V lost 2 bases and J lost 8, with 10 bases in between. The CDR3 spans 12 residues. The CDR3 is CASSLDLAGYTF. Here the CDR3 DNA reads TGCGCCAGCAGCTTAGATCTCGCGGGCTACACCTTC.

Turning to this clonotype: A much larger clone differs from this one at a single base, so this may be a read error. V and J are TRBV5-1 and TRBJ1-5; D not resolved. This CDR3 spans 15 amino acids. CDR1 and CDR2 (germline): SGHRS, YFSETQ. The CDR3 DNA reads as TGCGCCAGCAGCTTGGGCCAATATAGCAATCAGCCCCAGCGTTTT. Amino acids: CASSLGQYSNQPQRF.

J is TRBJ2-4 and V is TRBV28; D remains unclear. V was clipped by 5 bases and J by 2 bases, with 13 bases between them. The germline V gene has CDR1 MDHEN and CDR2 SYDVKM. The CDR3 contains 15 residues. CDR3 amino acids: CASSLGSISKNIQYF. The CDR3 DNA sequence: TGTGCCAGCAGTCTAGGGTCCATCTCCAAAAACATTCAGTACTTC.

Note on this clonotype: A much more abundant neighbour one base away suggests this may be a read error. This chain uses TRBV5-1 with TRBJ1-1, with a tentative D call TRBD1 (5 bases). This CDR3 region has 13 residues. The germline gives CDR1 SGHRS, CDR2 YFSETQ. Trimming removed 1 base from V and 5 bases from J, with 9 bases in between. The CDR3 here is CASSLRKGTEAFF. CDR3 DNA sequence: TGCGCCAGCAGCTTGCGTAAGGGGACTGAAGCTTTCTTT.

In this sample, this clonotype turned up many times. This rearrangement joins TRBV7-9 to TRBJ2-7; the match to TRBD2 covers 8 bases. Germline V lookup: CDR1 SEHNR, CDR2 FQNEAQ (reference sequence). Losses at the gene ends were 5 bases for V and 6 bases for J; bases not matched to a gene: 12. The CDR3 contains 15 residues. The CDR3 bases are TGTGCCAGCAGCAGAACCGGGACTAGGGTCTCCGAGCAGTACTTC. The encoded protein is CASSRTGTRVSEQYF.

The chain is built from TRBV7-2 and TRBJ1-4, with unresolved D. This CDR3 has 15 residues. From germline, CDR1 is SGHTA and CDR2 FQGNSA. V lost 2 bases and J lost 3, with 10 bases in between. CDR3 bases: TGTGCCAGCAGCTTACGCCCAGGACCTAATGAAAAACTGTTTTTT. Its translation: CASSLRPGPNEKLFF.

The genes are TRBV5-1 and TRBJ1-3; D possibly corresponds to TRBD1 (5 bases). The CDR3 runs to 17 residues. The germline V and J ends were trimmed by 3 bases and 0 bases, with 16 bases remaining between them. Germline-derived CDR1 and CDR2 are SGHRS and YFSETQ. The CDR3 DNA is TGCGCCAGCAGCTCCCAACAGGCCCCCTACTCTGGAAACACCATATATTTT. Its protein product is CASSSQQAPYSGNTIYF.

This clonotype was seen a handful of times. One end of the junction varies from germline; a read error may be responsible. The gene calls are TRBV3-1 and TRBJ2-1; no clear D gene. The CDR3 is 14 residues long. Germline V gene data show CDR1 as LGHDT and CDR2 as YNNKEL (reference sequence). CDR3 in amino acids: CASSQAPLNNEQLF. CDR3 sequence (DNA): TGTGCCAGCAGCCAAGCTCCACTCAACAATGAGCAGCTCTTC.

The chain carries TRBV5-1 and TRBJ2-7, with unresolved D. Germline V CDR1 and CDR2: SGHRS, YFSETQ. V lost 4 bases, J lost 2 bases, and 10 bases lay in between. The CDR3 is 13 residues long. CDR3 residues: CASSPSGTYEQYF. The CDR3, as DNA: TGCGCCAGCAGCCCCAGTGGGACCTACGAGCAGTACTTC.

This clonotype was picked up many times. This chain connects TRBV7-2 to TRBJ2-2; 10 bases line up with TRBD2. J was trimmed by 5 bases and V by 2 bases; bases with no gene match: 5. Germline CDR1 reads SGHTA; CDR2 reads FQGNSA. The CDR3 covers 16 residues. In DNA form, the CDR3 reads TGTGCCAGCAGCTTATTATCTAGCGGGAGAACCGGGGAGCTGTTTTTT. Residues: CASSLLSSGRTGELFF.

The chain combines TRBV6-1 with TRBJ1-2; no clear D. V was clipped by 6 bases and J by 6 bases, with 20 bases between them. The germline CDR1 and CDR2 sequences are MNHNS and SASEGT. The CDR3 totals 15 residues. The CDR3 DNA reads as TGTGCCAGCAGAACCACTTCGGCCCTCGCGGATGGCTACACCTTC. Protein product: CASRTTSALADGYTF.

Points on this clonotype: A much larger clone differs by one base, so this may be a read error. The V call is TRBV7-8, the J call TRBJ1-5, with D hard to call. Germline values: CDR1 SGHVS, CDR2 FQNEAQ. This CDR3 has 16 residues. The CDR3 DNA reads as TGTGCCAACAGCTTATCTTTATCGAGATCCAATCAGCCCCAGCATTTT. Its protein is CANSLSLSRSNQPQHF.

In this sample, this clonotype turned up many times. The chain links TRBV5-1 to TRBJ2-7; 9 nucleotides agree with TRBD1. This CDR3 is 17 amino acids long. CDR1 and CDR2 (germline): SGHRS, YFSETQ. V trimming: 0 bases; J trimming: 0 bases; junction bases outside the gene matches: 7. Here the CDR3 DNA reads TGCGCCAGCAGCTTGGCCGGGACAGGGTGGTCCTCCTACGAGCAGTACTTC. It translates to CASSLAGTGWSSYEQYF.

J is TRBJ1-6 and V is TRBV5-1; 7 bases match TRBD1. The V segment lost 3 bases and the J segment 7 bases; nucleotides outside the gene matches: 4. The germline CDR1 and CDR2 sequences are SGHRS and YFSETQ. The CDR3 is 14 amino acids. The CDR3 DNA sequence: TGCGCCAGCAGCTCCCGACAGGGAAATTCACCCCTCCACTTT. Protein: CASSSRQGNSPLHF.

This clonotype came up many times. The chain couples TRBV9 to TRBJ2-3; D is perhaps TRBD2 (6 bases). This CDR3 has 14 amino acids. Germline CDR1 SGDLS, CDR2 YYNGEE. V lost 3 bases, J lost 5 bases, and 13 bases lay in between. The CDR3: CASSETGAGDTQYF. The CDR3 nucleotides are TGTGCCAGCAGCGAAACGGGAGCAGGAGATACGCAGTATTTT.

Points on this clonotype: The junction and the germline gene differ at one end; a read error may be behind it. The chain joins TRBV7-2 to TRBJ2-3, with 8 bases matching TRBD2. Germline values: CDR1 SGHTA, CDR2 FQGNSA. The CDR3 runs 16 residues. CDR3 loop: CAGSPRSGSRTDTQYF. DNA of the CDR3: TGTGCCGGCAGCCCTCGCAGCGGGAGCCGCACAGATACGCAGTATTTT.

This clonotype occurred a few times. The J gene is TRBJ1-2, the V gene TRBV7-9; D gene ambiguous. The CDR3 is 12 amino acids. Germline lookup yields CDR1 SEHNR and CDR2 FQNEAQ (reference sequence). The V gene lost 1 base and the J gene lost 8 bases, with 8 bases spanning the gap. CDR3 sequence reads: CASSLGPGGYTF. As DNA, the CDR3 is TGTGCCAGCAGCTTAGGGCCGGGGGGCTACACCTTC.

This clonotype was detected many times. Written as DNA, the CDR3 is TGTGCCAGCAGTAGGACAGGCGAACCTAATCAGCCCCAGCATTTT. This codes for CASSRTGEPNQPQHF. The rearrangement joins TRBV6-6 to TRBJ1-5; TRBD1 aligns across 7 bases. The CDR3 contains 15 residues. Germline assignment: CDR1 MNHNY and CDR2 SVGAGI (reference sequence). The ends lost 5 bases at V and 4 bases at J; junction bases unmatched: 8.

This chain links TRBV12-3 or TRBV12-4 with TRBJ1-5, with TRBD1 matching 12 bases. CDR3 length: 17 residues. V lost 6 bases and J lost 5; bases outside the gene matches: 11. CDR3 amino acids: CASSKPPGQGAYQPQHF. In DNA, the CDR3 is TGTGCCAGCAGCAAGCCCCCGGGACAGGGGGCCTATCAGCCCCAGCATTTT.

This clonotype was picked up a small number of times. The V and J genes are TRBV7-2 and TRBJ1-2; possibly TRBD1 for D (6 bases). Trimming shortened V by 1 base and J by 2 bases, and 8 bases separated the two germline ends. CDR3 length: 14 residues. Germline CDR1 and CDR2: SGHTA and FQGNSA. DNA for the CDR3: TGTGCCAGCAGCTTAGTGGGGGGCAACTATGGCTACACCTTC. This translates into CASSLVGGNYGYTF. The whole variable domain, filled in from reference TRBV7-2 and TRBJ1-2, reads GAGVSQSPSNKVTEKGKDVELRCDPISGHTALYWYRQSLGQGLEFLIYFQGNSAPDKSGLPSDRFSAERTGGSVSTLTIQRTQQEDSAVYLCASSLVGGNYGYTFGSGTRLTVV.

The sample holds many counts of this clonotype. This chain connects TRBV29-1 to TRBJ1-4, with 7 nucleotides matching TRBD1. The junction had 5 bases not matched to a gene; V was cut back by 3 bases and J by 7 bases. CDR3 size: 13 residues. Germline assignment: CDR1 SQVTM and CDR2 ANQGSEA. In DNA, the CDR3 is TGCAGCGTTGAGAGGGGGCGCGGTGAAAAACTGTTTTTT. It is translated as CSVERGRGEKLFF.

The chain has TRBV7-9 and TRBJ1-5; the D gene is possibly TRBD1 (5 bases). CDR3 length: 14 amino acids. V was trimmed by 5 bases and J by 7 bases, leaving 15 bases between them. Germline V gene sequence: CDR1 SEHNR, CDR2 FQNEAQ (reference sequence). CDR3 amino acids: CASSLTDRGQPQHF. CDR3 nucleotide sequence: TGTGCCAGCAGCCTTACAGACCGGGGGCAGCCCCAGCATTTT.

Points on this clonotype: This may be a read error, as it is one base from a much larger clone. V usage is TRBV6-5 and J usage is TRBJ1-1; the D gene is possibly TRBD1 (6 bases). There are 14 residues in the CDR3. V lost 4 bases to trimming and J lost 5 bases, with 14 bases between them. Germline lookup yields CDR1 MNHEY and CDR2 SVGAGI. This CDR3 reads CASSFHTGWTEAFF. In DNA, the CDR3 is TGTGCCAGCAGTTTCCACACAGGGTGGACTGAAGCTTTCTTT.

This clonotype was counted only a few times. CDR3 sequence (DNA): TGTGCCAGCAGTTGGGTGGGGAGCCGGGGTTCCGGGGAGCTGTTTTTT. Its translation: CASSWVGSRGSGELFF. The chain recombines TRBV27 with TRBJ2-2; D possibly corresponds to TRBD2 (5 bases). The CDR3 consists of 16 residues. With 4 bases removed from V and 6 bases from J, the gap between germline ends came to 18 bases. Looked up from germline, CDR1 is MNHEY and CDR2 is SMNVEV (reference sequence).

This clonotype was seen many times. The genes are TRBV20-1 and TRBJ1-1; no reliable D call. CDR3 size: 11 residues. The V gene's germline CDR1 is DFQATT and CDR2 SNEGSKA (reference sequence). CDR3 in amino acids: CSPETNTEAFF. In nucleotides, the CDR3 is TGCAGCCCGGAGACGAACACTGAAGCTTTCTTT.

The chain recombines TRBV7-8 with TRBJ2-7; D may be TRBD1 or TRBD2 (5 bases each). V was cut by 5 bases and J by 4 bases, with 24 bases left in between. This CDR3 contains 17 residues. Germline CDR1 SGHVS, CDR2 FQNEAQ. CDR3 nucleotide sequence: TGTGCCAGCAGCGAAGACGGGGCTGGGGGATCTGCGTACGAGCAGTACTTC. Encoded protein: CASSEDGAGGSAYEQYF.